This T cell receptor (beta chain) originates from a study of blood T cell repertoires in COVID-19 (dated by TCRdb to about 2020). Regarding the study in general: Samples covering the acute and convalescent phases of COVID-19 were provided by collaborators in the United States, Italy and Spain. The prospective study material was composed of cDNA or gDNA derived from T cells, B-cell-depleted T cells, or PBMCs. The dataset comprised deeply sampled blood TCRbeta repertoires from subjects exposed to, actively infected with, or recovered from COVID-19. A freely available public database, intended as a resource for researchers studying the immune response to SARS-CoV-2, is where the repertoires were released. The samples were drawn from the first 160 participants of the ongoing ImmuneRACE study and from 1,254 subjects provided by 6 global collaborators. Nearly every sample came with metadata listing a de-identified subject ID, COVID-19 status, age in years and sex. Where available, HLA class I and class II types were obtained from metadata supplied by the sample provider rather than from assay-based typing.

General conclusions and limits of the study: The amount of clinical and demographic metadata varied by source and participant and was provided uncurated.

Collaborating institutions collected whole blood in K2EDTA tubes following their own protocols. For TCRbeta analysis, collaborators shipped samples in one of three forms: frozen whole blood, isolated PBMCs, or DNA extracted from either of those sample types. The immunoSEQ Assay, a bias-controlled multiplex PCR, was used to amplify TCRbeta CDR3 regions from genomic DNA. Under the source paper's analysis protocol: The number of nucleated cells in each sample was estimated by amplification of reference gene primers within the assay. To quantify the absolute abundance of each unique TCRbeta CDR3 rearrangement, sequence reads were collapsed and filtered. For each sample, productive Simpson clonality was calculated as the square root of Simpson's diversity index over productive rearrangements. Imported from immuneACCESS, the table was reduced by TCRdb to in-frame sequences with V and J called. These copies leave out some clones; in studies compared against another copy, an unresolved V gene accounts for under half, and the cause of the remainder is not known. The V and J calls and clone size were taken over from that table, and D and trimming were inferred from the DNA. A total of 70,000 to 95,000 clones appear in this sample, around 92% of them only once. The top ten constitute roughly 6.4% of the sample.

About this clone itself: Its recognized antigen is unknown. Nothing much larger sits one base from this clone, and base qualities are not available.

The CDR3 runs 14 amino acids, cysteine and phenylalanine included. The read is trimmed to its CDR3 DNA, 42 bases read in frame from base 1. For CDR1 and CDR2, the germline V gene (reference sequence) lists LNHDA and SQIVND. V and J lose 3 bases and 0 bases, and a span of 6 bases separates them. What was sequenced was peripheral blood. The chain links TRBV19 with TRBJ1-5; TRBD1 is perhaps the D gene, given 6 matching bases. This receptor was obtained from a woman aged 60-70 years with active COVID-19. The sequenced DNA is TGTGCCAGTAGTATCAGGGGTAGCAATCAGCCCCAGCATTTT. Translated, it gives CASSIRGSNQPQHF. Reference TRBV19 and TRBJ1-5 proteins supply the regions before and after the CDR3; the full variable domain is: DGGITQSPKYLFRKEGQNVTLSCEQNLNHDAMYWYRQDPGQGLRLIYYSQIVNDFQKGDIAEGYSVSREKKESFPLTVTSAQKNPTAFYLCASSIRGSNQPQHFGDGTRLSIL.